These 24 T cell receptor beta chains were sequenced from one sample in a study of T-cell reconstitution after alpha-beta-depleted transplantation in children. Unique molecular identifiers were used in preparing the TCRbeta library. TCRdb re-analysed the PCR reads in MiXCR, keeping a single row per CDR3 protein. This repertoire shows around 680,000 distinct CDR3 sequences, over 15% found once; its top ten account for about 1.1%. The sequencing here drew on PBMCs from the stem cell graft donor, taken from the stem cell graft. These receptors all stem from a human donor who donated a stem cell graft to a child with acute myeloid leukemia.

In DNA form, the CDR3 reads TGCAGTGCTGAGATGGGAAAAACTAAAAGCACAGATACGCAGTATTTT. Its translation is CSAEMGKTKSTDTQYF. The rearrangement joins TRBV20-1 to TRBJ2-3; D gene unclear. The CDR3 totals 16 residues. V was shortened by 5 bases and J by 0 bases, with 18 bases between the two germline ends. Germline V CDR1 and CDR2: DFQATT, SNEGSKA (reference sequence).

This clonotype appeared a few times. The V call is TRBV20-1, the J call TRBJ1-2; maybe TRBD1 (6 bases). CDR3 length: 14 amino acids. The germline V and J ends were trimmed by 3 bases and 4 bases, with 15 bases remaining between them. CDR1 is DFQATT and CDR2 is SNEGSKA in the germline V gene (reference sequence). CDR3 amino acids: CSARGFRGPYGYTF. The CDR3 region has the DNA TGCAGTGCTAGGGGTTTCAGGGGCCCCTATGGCTACACCTTC.

This chain links TRBV7-2 with TRBJ2-7; D unclear. The germline V gene encodes CDR1 SGHTA and CDR2 FQGNSA. V lost 5 bases to trimming and J lost 4 bases, with 12 bases between them. The CDR3 consists of 13 residues. Here the CDR3 reads CASSPRGLYEQYF. CDR3 DNA sequence: TGTGCCAGCAGCCCTAGAGGTTTATACGAGCAGTACTTC.

V is TRBV20-1 and J is TRBJ1-5, with 11 bases aligning to TRBD1. V lost 6 bases, J lost 6 bases, and 7 bases stayed unmatched. The CDR3 covers 14 residues. Looked up from germline, CDR1 is DFQATT and CDR2 is SNEGSKA (reference sequence). Written as DNA, the CDR3 is TGCAGTGCGCTTCGGGACAGGGGGAGTCAGCCCCAGCATTTT. The encoded protein is CSALRDRGSQPQHF.

This clonotype was observed a few times. V and J are TRBV7-8 and TRBJ2-7; D is possibly TRBD2 (6 bases). The germline CDR1 and CDR2 sequences are SGHVS and FQNEAQ. V was cut by 4 bases and J by 6 bases, with 13 bases left in between. CDR3 length: 13 amino acids. The CDR3 region has the DNA TGTGCCAGCAGCTCCGGGACTCCCTCCGAGCAGTACGTC. The encoded protein is CASSSGTPSEQYV.

The chain couples TRBV24-1 to TRBJ1-5; D is unresolved. The length of the CDR3 is 14 residues. Trimming removed 0 bases from V and 1 base from J, with 3 bases in between. Germline assignment: CDR1 KGHDR and CDR2 SFDVKD. CDR3 sequence reads: CATSDLNSNQPQHF. CDR3 nucleotide sequence: TGTGCCACCAGTGATTTGAACAGCAATCAGCCCCAGCATTTT.

This clonotype was picked up many times. V and J are TRBV28 and TRBJ2-5; 12 bases fit TRBD2. Unmatched junction bases numbered 4, after V lost 6 bases and J lost 2 bases. Germline loops: CDR1 MDHEN, CDR2 SYDVKM. The CDR3 contains 15 residues. Here the CDR3 reads CASSLTSGGQETQYF. CDR3 nucleotides: TGTGCCAGCAGCTTAACTAGCGGGGGGCAAGAGACCCAGTACTTC.

This clonotype was seen repeatedly, ten times or more. This rearrangement joins TRBV5-6 to TRBJ2-1; 14 bases agree with TRBD2. Germline V gene data show CDR1 as SGHDT and CDR2 as YYEEEE. The J segment lost 9 bases and the V segment lost 6 bases, leaving 8 bases of the junction unmatched. The CDR3 has 15 amino acids. The CDR3 DNA reads TGTGCCAGCATCCCGGAGGGACTAGCGGGAGTTGAGCAGTTCTTC. Its protein product is CASIPEGLAGVEQFF.

This rearrangement joins TRBV11-2 to TRBJ1-6; no definite D call. Germline CDR1 reads SGHAT; CDR2 reads FQNNGV. The CDR3 covers 16 residues. Trimming cost V 2 bases and J 7 bases, with 15 bases left between them. Here the CDR3 DNA reads TGTGCCAGCAGCTTAAATCTGGGAGCTTTCAATTCACCCCTCCACTTT. It specifies CASSLNLGAFNSPLHF.

For this clonotype: Since a much larger clone is just one base distant, this may be a read error. This sequence joins TRBV6-2 or TRBV6-3 and TRBJ1-4; 7 nucleotides align to TRBD1. The germline gives CDR1 MNHEY, CDR2 SVGEGT. CDR3 size: 15 residues. The V gene end was trimmed by 0 bases and the J gene end by 2 bases; junction bases not matched to a gene: 0. CDR3 nucleotide sequence: TGTGCCAGCAGTTACTCGACAGGGACTAATGAAAAACTGTTTTTT. Translated: CASSYSTGTNEKLFF.

The chain has TRBV12-3 or TRBV12-4 and TRBJ1-2; no clear D gene. This CDR3 has 14 residues. V was cut by 3 bases and J by 4 bases, with 12 bases left in between. CDR3 sequence reads: CASSFAGSLYGYTF. The CDR3 nucleotides are TGTGCCAGCAGTTTCGCCGGGTCCCTCTATGGCTACACCTTC.

This clonotype was detected many times. The rearrangement uses TRBV6-1 and TRBJ2-2; D is unclear. The CDR3 totals 15 residues. The germline gives CDR1 MNHNS, CDR2 SASEGT. Trimming cost V 6 bases and J 2 bases, with 13 bases left between them. CDR3 nucleotides: TGTGCCAGCAGACCCGGAGACTCAAACACCGGGGAGCTGTTTTTT. Protein sequence: CASRPGDSNTGELFF.

This clonotype was recorded at least ten times. The chain couples TRBV20-1 to TRBJ2-5; weak D call: TRBD2 (5 bases). V lost 5 bases to trimming and J lost 9 bases, with 13 bases between them. This CDR3 is built from 11 residues. Germline assignment: CDR1 DFQATT and CDR2 SNEGSKA (reference sequence). DNA of the CDR3: TGCAGTGCTGGACTTAGATGGTCCCAGTACTTC. Its translation is CSAGLRWSQYF.

The sample holds many counts of this clonotype. V is TRBV29-1 and J is TRBJ2-1; D perhaps matches TRBD1 (5 bases). The CDR3 has 14 amino acids. V lost 6 bases and J 1 base, leaving 13 bases between the germline ends. From germline, CDR1 is SQVTM and CDR2 ANQGSEA. Here the CDR3 DNA reads TGCAGCGTAAGGGCAGGGTCTTCCTACAATGAGCAGTTCTTC. Its protein is CSVRAGSSYNEQFF.

This clonotype was detected a few times. The chain recombines TRBV12-3 or TRBV12-4 with TRBJ1-4, with D unclear. This CDR3 region has 12 residues. V was cut by 5 bases and J by 8 bases, with 9 bases left in between. The CDR3 coding sequence is TGTGCCAGCAGTCAAGCGACCGAAAAACTGTTTTTT. Translation gives CASSQATEKLFF.

This clonotype was recorded many times. The chain's CDR3 is CASSRDSVNEKLFF. CDR3 nucleotide sequence: TGCGCCAGCAGCCGGGACAGCGTTAATGAAAAACTGTTTTTT. The chain combines TRBV5-1 with TRBJ1-4, with 7 bases that match TRBD1. CDR1 and CDR2 (germline): SGHRS, YFSETQ. Trimming at V came to 4 bases and at J to 4 bases, leaving 4 bases not matched to a gene. CDR3 length: 14 residues.

The chain combines TRBV4-3 with TRBJ1-6; no clear D. Germline V gene lookup returns CDR1 LGHNA and CDR2 YSLEER. This CDR3 has 14 amino acids. The V end was cut by 0 bases, the J end by 9 bases, with 9 bases between. CDR3 in DNA: TGCGCCAGCAGCCAAGAGATTTTCGCTTCACCCCTCCACTTT. It codes for CASSQEIFASPLHF.

This clonotype has only a few counts. The chain links TRBV13 to TRBJ1-1, with 7 positions matching TRBD1. The CDR3 has 14 amino acids. CDR1 PRHDT and CDR2 FYEKMQ come from the germline V gene (reference sequence). The V and J ends lost 3 bases and 11 bases, in that order; junction bases with no gene match: 12. The CDR3 is CASSLPRDSREAFF. The CDR3 DNA reads as TGTGCCAGCAGCTTGCCCCGGGACAGCCGTGAGGCTTTCTTT. Based on the CDR3 plus reference TRBV13 and TRBJ1-1, the full variable domain is AAGVIQSPRHLIKEKRETATLKCYPIPRHDTVYWYQQGPGQDPQFLISFYEKMQSDKGSIPDRFSAQQFSDYHSELNMSSLELGDSALYFCASSLPRDSREAFFGQGTRLTVV.

This clonotype occurred many times. This chain uses TRBV20-1 with TRBJ1-5, with a weak D call TRBD1 (6 bases). Germline lookup yields CDR1 DFQATT and CDR2 SNEGSKA (reference sequence). V was cut by 3 bases and J by 3 bases, with 15 bases left in between. The CDR3 length is 15 residues. The CDR3 loop is CSARGVTGYNQPQHF. CDR3 DNA sequence: TGCAGTGCTAGGGGGGTAACAGGGTACAATCAGCCCCAGCATTTT.

On this clonotype itself: This clone may be a read error of a much larger clone one base away. This chain connects TRBV12-3 or TRBV12-4 to TRBJ2-1, with D perhaps given as TRBD1 or TRBD2 (5 bases each). V was clipped by 7 bases and J by 6 bases, with 13 bases between them. CDR3 size: 13 residues. In DNA form, the CDR3 reads TGTGCCAGCAACTTAGGGACGATCAATGAGCAGTTCTTC. This sequence encodes CASNLGTINEQFF.

This sequence joins TRBV27 and TRBJ1-1; D is unresolved. CDR1 MNHEY and CDR2 SMNVEV come from the germline V gene (reference sequence). CDR3 length: 13 amino acids. The ends were cut back, 5 bases at V and 4 bases at J, with 11 bases in the middle. CDR3 in DNA: TGTGCCAGCAGTCCCCGAACTCTCACTGAAGCTTTCTTT. Translated: CASSPRTLTEAFF.

This clonotype was found a few times. The gene calls are TRBV20-1 and TRBJ2-7; D gene ambiguous. This CDR3 has 11 residues. Deletions cut 3 bases from V and 3 bases from J, with 6 bases between. The germline V gene has CDR1 DFQATT and CDR2 SNEGSKA (reference sequence). The CDR3 sequence is CSARADYEQYV. CDR3 nucleotides: TGCAGTGCTAGGGCGGACTACGAGCAGTACGTC.

The chain is built from TRBV24-1 and TRBJ2-1; 7 bases map to TRBD2. Germline values: CDR1 KGHDR, CDR2 SFDVKD. Unmatched junction bases numbered 1, after V lost 4 bases and J lost 2 bases. The CDR3 sequence is 14 residues long. The CDR3 is CATSEGLAYNEQFF. Here the CDR3 DNA reads TGTGCCACCAGTGAAGGACTAGCCTACAATGAGCAGTTCTTC.

This clonotype showed up many times. The chain couples TRBV28 to TRBJ1-1, with D unresolved. Germline V gene data show CDR1 as MDHEN and CDR2 as SYDVKM. The CDR3 has 14 residues. The V end lost 2 bases, the J end lost 0 bases, and 7 bases lay between the germline ends. The CDR3 DNA is TGTGCCAGCAGTTTAATTCGTTTGAACACTGAAGCTTTCTTT. Translating it yields CASSLIRLNTEAFF.